The T cell receptor (beta chain) described here comes from a study of PD-1 blockade in classical Hodgkin lymphoma. Findings and limits, study-wide: Similar baseline diversity was found in complete responders and newly diagnosed patients. Anyone who began nivolumab under 1 year after ASCT was excluded. A significant rise in TCR diversity was seen by C4D1 for CD4+ cells but not for CD8+ cells. What drove the repertoire differences, possibly disease activity or prior therapy, has not been defined.

Relapse after autologous stem cell transplantation occurred in every patient, and brentuximab vedotin exposure varied. As regards this clone: The antigen remains unidentified.

Here immunoSEQ multiplex PCR was the method, and the copy in TCRdb shows in-frame clones only, minus some. The sample carries roughly 42,000 clones, around three quarters recorded once. This CDR3 comprises 15 residues. Germline assignment: CDR1 SEHNR and CDR2 FQNEAQ (reference sequence). The ends lost 5 bases at V and 7 bases at J; junction bases unmatched: 12. The sequence was collected from a human donor with classical Hodgkin lymphoma. Sequencing was performed on peripheral blood mononuclear cells (PBMCs), taken at baseline. The chain links TRBV7-9 to TRBJ1-2, with 8 bases that match TRBD1. This chain's CDR3 is CASSIWTGRDSGYTF. The CDR3 nucleotides read TGTGCCAGCAGCATATGGACAGGGCGGGATTCTGGCTACACCTTC. Filled out from reference TRBV7-9 and TRBJ1-2, the complete variable domain reads DTGVSQNPRHKITKRGQNVTFRCDPISEHNRLYWYRQTLGQGPEFLTYFQNEAQLEKSRLLSDRFSAERPKGSFSTLEIQRTEQGDSAMYLCASSIWTGRDSGYTFGSGTRLTVV.